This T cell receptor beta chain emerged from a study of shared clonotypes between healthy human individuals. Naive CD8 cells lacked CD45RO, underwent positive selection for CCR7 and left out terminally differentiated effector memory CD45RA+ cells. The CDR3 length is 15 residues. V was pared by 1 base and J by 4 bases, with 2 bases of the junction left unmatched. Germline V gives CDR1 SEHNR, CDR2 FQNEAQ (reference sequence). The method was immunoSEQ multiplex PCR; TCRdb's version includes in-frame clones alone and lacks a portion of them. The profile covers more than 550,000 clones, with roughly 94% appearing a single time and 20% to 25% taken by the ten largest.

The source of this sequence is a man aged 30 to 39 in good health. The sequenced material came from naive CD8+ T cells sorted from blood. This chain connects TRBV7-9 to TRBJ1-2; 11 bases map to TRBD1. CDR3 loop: CASSLGTGGGYGYTF. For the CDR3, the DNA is TGTGCCAGCAGCTTAGGGACAGGGGGCGGCTATGGCTACACCTTC.